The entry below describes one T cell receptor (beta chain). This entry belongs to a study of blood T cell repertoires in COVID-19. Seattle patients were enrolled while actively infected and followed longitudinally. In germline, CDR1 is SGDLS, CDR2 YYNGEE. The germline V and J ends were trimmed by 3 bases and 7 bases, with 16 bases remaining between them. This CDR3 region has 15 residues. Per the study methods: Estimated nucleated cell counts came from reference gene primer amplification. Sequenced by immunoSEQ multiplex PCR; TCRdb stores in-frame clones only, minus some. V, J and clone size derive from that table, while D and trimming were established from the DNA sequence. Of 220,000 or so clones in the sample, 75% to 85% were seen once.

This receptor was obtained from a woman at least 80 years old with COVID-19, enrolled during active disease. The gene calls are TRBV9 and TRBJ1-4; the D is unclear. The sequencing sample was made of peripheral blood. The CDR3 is CASSAETLAGEKLFF. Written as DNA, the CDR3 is TGTGCCAGCAGCGCAGAGACGTTGGCGGGTGAAAAACTGTTTTTT.